This T cell receptor (beta chain) is from a study of blood T cell repertoires in COVID-19. The CDR3 spans 16 residues. Losses at the gene ends were 5 bases for V and 0 bases for J; bases not matched to a gene: 6. Germline V gene sequence: CDR1 WSHSY, CDR2 SAAADI. In the authors' methods: Estimated nucleated cell counts came from reference gene primer amplification. Profiling relied on immunoSEQ multiplex PCR, and the TCRdb table lists in-frame clones only, not all of them. Clonal size and the V and J genes are those of that table, whereas D and trimming came from the DNA. This table has about 220,000 clones, under 90% appearing once. Recruitment covered about two dozen US areas and drew participants whose ages spanned about 18 to 89 years. Participants' own reports of clinical history determined their cohort assignment.

Material: PBMCs or T cells enriched from blood (not recorded which). The chain recombines TRBV10-2 with TRBJ1-4, with TRBD1 identical over 7 bases. This receptor was obtained from a woman aged 60 to 75 who had recovered from COVID-19. This chain's CDR3 is CASSSHQGATNEKLFF. As DNA, the CDR3 is TGCGCCAGCAGTTCCCACCAGGGGGCAACTAATGAAAAACTGTTTTTT.